Listed here is a single T cell receptor (beta chain). The source of the sample is a study of shared clonotypes between healthy human individuals. Per the original data handling: ImmunoSEQ supplied junction-only sequences lacking quality scores, so filtering was different. Clones were sequenced by immunoSEQ multiplex PCR, and TCRdb holds only the in-frame ones, with some missing. V, J and clone size are those of that table, while D and trimming were read from the DNA. The sample has 2 million to 2.5 million clones; approximately 95% are singletons. A CD45RA-negative memory subset and a CD45RA+ naive subset were separated from the CD4+ cells. The CDR3 spans 15 residues. V was cut by 1 base and J by 5 bases, with 15 bases left in between. The germline V gene has CDR1 SGHVS and CDR2 FNYEAQ.

Source material: naive CD4+ T cells from PBMCs. Regarding subset: CD45RA+ positively selected. This chain connects TRBV7-6 to TRBJ2-7; D is uncertain. This clonotype was sampled from a man in his late teens or twenties in good health. Some clones in this sample may be carry-over from other donors' samples. The CDR3 reads CASSLVFSGWHEQYF. CDR3 coding DNA: TGTGCCAGCAGCTTAGTGTTTTCCGGGTGGCACGAGCAGTACTTC.